This T cell receptor (beta chain) is from a study of regulatory and conventional T cells in RAG deficiency. Study-wide results and limits: Shannon entropy was markedly lower and Simpson indices higher in RAG-deficient patients than control T-cell subsets. Omenn patients showed >90% Treg-Tconv overlap and shorter CDR3 lengths. Sorted Omenn CD25-high CD127-low cells may not be bona fide Tregs. Treg unique TCR beta sequences were 90 to 100-fold fewer in Omenn syndrome and CID/AS patients than controls.

Repertoires were generated with immunoSEQ multiplex PCR, while TCRdb's copy carries only in-frame clones and drops some. Of 30,000 to 40,000 clones listed, over 75% are singletons. V lost 4 bases to trimming and J lost 4 bases; unmatched junction nucleotides: 15. The CDR3 spans 18 residues. Germline CDR1 is SGHNT and CDR2 is YYREEE (reference sequence). In regard to this clone: Antigen unknown.

Separately, the same data were catalogued under a study of regulatory T cells. That source notes: Amplification used 52 TRBV primers and 13 TRBJ primers.

The receptor comes from a human donor in good health. The chain employs TRBV5-4 and TRBJ2-3; 10 bases map to TRBD2. What was sequenced was CD8+ T cells sorted from blood. The CDR3 is CASSPGWVSGGQADTQYF. The DNA for the CDR3 is TGTGCCAGCAGCCCTGGCTGGGTTAGCGGGGGGCAGGCAGATACGCAGTATTTT.